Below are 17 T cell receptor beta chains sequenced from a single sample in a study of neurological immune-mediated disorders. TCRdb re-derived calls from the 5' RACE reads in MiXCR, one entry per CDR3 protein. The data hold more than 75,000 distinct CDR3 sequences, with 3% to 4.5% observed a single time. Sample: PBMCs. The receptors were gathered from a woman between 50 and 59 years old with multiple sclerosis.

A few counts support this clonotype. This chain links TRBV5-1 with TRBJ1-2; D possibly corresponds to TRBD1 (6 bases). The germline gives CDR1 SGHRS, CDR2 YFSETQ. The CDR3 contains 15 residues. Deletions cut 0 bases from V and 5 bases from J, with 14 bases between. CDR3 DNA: TGCGCCAGCAGCTTGGGGACAGCAAAATCTTATGGCTACACCTTC. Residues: CASSLGTAKSYGYTF.

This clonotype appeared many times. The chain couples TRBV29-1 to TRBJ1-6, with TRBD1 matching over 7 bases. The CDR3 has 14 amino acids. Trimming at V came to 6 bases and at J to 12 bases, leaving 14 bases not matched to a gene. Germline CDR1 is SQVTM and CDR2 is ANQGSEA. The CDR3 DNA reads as TGCAGCGTGACAACAGGGGTGGCACAGGGACCCCTCCACTTT. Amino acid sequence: CSVTTGVAQGPLHF.

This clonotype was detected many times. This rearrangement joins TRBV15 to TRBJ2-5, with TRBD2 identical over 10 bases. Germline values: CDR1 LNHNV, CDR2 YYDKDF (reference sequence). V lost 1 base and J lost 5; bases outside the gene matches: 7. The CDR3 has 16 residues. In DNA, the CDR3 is TGTGCCACCAGCAGAGGGAGCGGGGGGGCTCCGGAGACCCAGTACTTC. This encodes CATSRGSGGAPETQYF.

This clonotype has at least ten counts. CDR3 loop: CASSLSVAGNEKLFF. The CDR3 DNA is TGCGCCAGCAGCTTGAGTGTAGCAGGGAATGAAAAACTGTTTTTT. This chain uses TRBV5-1 with TRBJ1-4, with TRBD1 as a possible D gene (5 bases). The V gene's germline CDR1 is SGHRS and CDR2 YFSETQ. CDR3 length: 15 residues. V lost 1 base, J lost 5 bases, and 12 bases lay in between. Looking up the rest from reference TRBV5-1 and TRBJ1-4 gives the full variable domain: KAGVTQTPRYLIKTRGQQVTLSCSPISGHRSVSWYQQTPGQGLQFLFEYFSETQRNKGNFPGRFSGRQFSNSRSEMNVSTLELGDSALYLCASSLSVAGNEKLFFGSGTQLSVL.

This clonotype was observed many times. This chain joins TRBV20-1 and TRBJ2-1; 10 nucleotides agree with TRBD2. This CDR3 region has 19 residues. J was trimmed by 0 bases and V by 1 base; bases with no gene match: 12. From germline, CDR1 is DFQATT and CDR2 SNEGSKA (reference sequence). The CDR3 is CSARALQGSGGISYNEQFF. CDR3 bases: TGCAGTGCTAGAGCATTGCAGGGTAGCGGGGGGATCTCCTACAATGAGCAGTTCTTC.

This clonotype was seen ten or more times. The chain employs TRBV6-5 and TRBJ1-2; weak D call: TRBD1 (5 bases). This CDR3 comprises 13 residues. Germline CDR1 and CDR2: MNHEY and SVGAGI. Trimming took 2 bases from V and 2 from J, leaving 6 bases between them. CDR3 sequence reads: CASSYDSNYGYTF. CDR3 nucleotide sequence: TGTGCCAGCAGTTACGACAGCAACTATGGCTACACCTTC.

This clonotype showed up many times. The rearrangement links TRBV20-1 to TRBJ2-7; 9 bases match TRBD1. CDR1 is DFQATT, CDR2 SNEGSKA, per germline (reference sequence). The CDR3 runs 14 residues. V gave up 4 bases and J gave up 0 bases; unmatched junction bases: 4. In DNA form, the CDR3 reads TGCAGTGCTAACACAGGGGGCCTCTCCTACGAGCAGTACTTC. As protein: CSANTGGLSYEQYF.

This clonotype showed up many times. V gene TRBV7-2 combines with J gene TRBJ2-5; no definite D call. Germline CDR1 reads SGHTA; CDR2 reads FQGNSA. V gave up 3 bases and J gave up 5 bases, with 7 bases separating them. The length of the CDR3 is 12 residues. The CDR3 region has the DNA TGTGCCAGCAGCTTCATGGAGGAGACCCAGTACTTC. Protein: CASSFMEETQYF. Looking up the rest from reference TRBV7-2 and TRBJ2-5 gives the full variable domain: GAGVSQSPSNKVTEKGKDVELRCDPISGHTALYWYRQSLGQGLEFLIYFQGNSAPDKSGLPSDRFSAERTGGSVSTLTIQRTQQEDSAVYLCASSFMEETQYFGPGTRLLVL.

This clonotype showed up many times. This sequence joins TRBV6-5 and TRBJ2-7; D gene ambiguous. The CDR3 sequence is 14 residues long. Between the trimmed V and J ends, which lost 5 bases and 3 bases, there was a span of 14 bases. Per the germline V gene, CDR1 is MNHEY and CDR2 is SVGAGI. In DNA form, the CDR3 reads TGTGCCAGCAGTCCCGCCTGGACGGTCTACGAGCAGTACTTC. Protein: CASSPAWTVYEQYF.

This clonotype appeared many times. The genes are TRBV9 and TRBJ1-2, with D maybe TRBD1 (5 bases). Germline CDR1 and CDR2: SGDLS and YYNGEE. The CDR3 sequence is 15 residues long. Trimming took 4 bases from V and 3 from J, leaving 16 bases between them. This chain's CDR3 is CASSSTVGGDYGYTF. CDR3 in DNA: TGTGCCAGCAGCTCTACGGTTGGGGGTGACTATGGCTACACCTTC.

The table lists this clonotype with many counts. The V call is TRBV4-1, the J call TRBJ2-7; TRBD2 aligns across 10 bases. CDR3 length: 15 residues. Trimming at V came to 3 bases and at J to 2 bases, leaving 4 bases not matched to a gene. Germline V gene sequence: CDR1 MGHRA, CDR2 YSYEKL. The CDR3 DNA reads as TGCGCCAGCAGCCATCCAGCGGGGGGGGCCTACGAGCAGTACTTC. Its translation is CASSHPAGGAYEQYF.

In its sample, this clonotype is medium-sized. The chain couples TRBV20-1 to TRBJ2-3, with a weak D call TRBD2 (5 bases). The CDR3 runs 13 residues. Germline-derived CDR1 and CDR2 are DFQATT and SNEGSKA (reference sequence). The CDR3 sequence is CSPSGVGTDTQYF. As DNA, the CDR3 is TGCAGCCCATCCGGGGTGGGCACAGATACGCAGTATTTT.

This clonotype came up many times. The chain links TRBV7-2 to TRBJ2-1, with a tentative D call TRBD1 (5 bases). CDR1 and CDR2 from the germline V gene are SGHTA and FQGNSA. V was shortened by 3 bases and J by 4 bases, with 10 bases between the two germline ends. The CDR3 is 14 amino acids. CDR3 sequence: CASSFDQGYNEQFF. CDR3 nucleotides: TGTGCCAGCAGCTTTGATCAGGGTTACAATGAGCAGTTCTTC. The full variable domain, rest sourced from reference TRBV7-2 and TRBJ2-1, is GAGVSQSPSNKVTEKGKDVELRCDPISGHTALYWYRQSLGQGLEFLIYFQGNSAPDKSGLPSDRFSAERTGGSVSTLTIQRTQQEDSAVYLCASSFDQGYNEQFFGPGTRLTVL.

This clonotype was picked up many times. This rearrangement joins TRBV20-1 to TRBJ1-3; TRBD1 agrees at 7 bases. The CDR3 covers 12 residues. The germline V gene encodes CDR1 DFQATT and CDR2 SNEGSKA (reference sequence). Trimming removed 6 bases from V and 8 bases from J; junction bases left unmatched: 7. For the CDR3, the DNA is TGCAGTGCGACAGGGACGGTGGACACCATATATTTT. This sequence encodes CSATGTVDTIYF.

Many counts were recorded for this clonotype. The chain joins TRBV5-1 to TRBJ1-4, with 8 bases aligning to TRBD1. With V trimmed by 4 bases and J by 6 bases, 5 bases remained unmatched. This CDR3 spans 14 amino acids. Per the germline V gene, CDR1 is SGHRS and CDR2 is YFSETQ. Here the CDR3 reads CASSKGQGYEKLFF. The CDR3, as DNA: TGCGCCAGCAGCAAAGGACAGGGCTATGAAAAACTGTTTTTT.

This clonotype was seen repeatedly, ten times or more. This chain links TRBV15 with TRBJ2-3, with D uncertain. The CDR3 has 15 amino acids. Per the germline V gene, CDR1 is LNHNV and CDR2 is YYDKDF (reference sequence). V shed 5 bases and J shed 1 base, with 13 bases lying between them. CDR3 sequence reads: CATSPGRSGTDTQYF. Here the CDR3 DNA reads TGTGCCACCAGCCCGGGCAGGTCGGGCACAGATACGCAGTATTTT.

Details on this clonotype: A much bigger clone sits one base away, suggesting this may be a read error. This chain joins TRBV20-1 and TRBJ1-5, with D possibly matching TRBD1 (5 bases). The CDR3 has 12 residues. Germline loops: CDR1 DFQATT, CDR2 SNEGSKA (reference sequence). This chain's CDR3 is CSANRMNQHQHF. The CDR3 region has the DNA TGCAGTGCTAACAGGATGAATCAGCACCAGCATTTT.